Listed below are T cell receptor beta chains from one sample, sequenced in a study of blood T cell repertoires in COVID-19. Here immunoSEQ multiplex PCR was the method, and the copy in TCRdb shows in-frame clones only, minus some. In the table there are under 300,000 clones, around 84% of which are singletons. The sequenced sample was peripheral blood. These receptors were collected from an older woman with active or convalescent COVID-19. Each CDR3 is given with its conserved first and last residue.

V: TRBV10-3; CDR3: CAISEDRAVAEAFF
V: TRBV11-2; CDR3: CASSFGTAQPGYTF
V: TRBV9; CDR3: CASTLAGGFTDTQYF
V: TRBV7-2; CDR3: CASSHTVEYTEAFF
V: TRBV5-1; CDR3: CPSSLTGARGGEQFF
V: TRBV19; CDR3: CASKKAGPRGEKLFF
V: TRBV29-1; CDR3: CSALGGVRGEKLFF
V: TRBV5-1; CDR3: CASSSRGGLNTEAFF
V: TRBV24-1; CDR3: CATGTSLNEQYF
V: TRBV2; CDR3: CASSEQQGARGYTF
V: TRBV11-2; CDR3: CASGDRVGEKLFF
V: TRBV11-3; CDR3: CASSSRGNTEAFF
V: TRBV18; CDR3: CASSPPGLGGSSTDTQYF
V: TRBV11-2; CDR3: CASRESSGNTIYF
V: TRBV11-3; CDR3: CASSLPGAEAFF
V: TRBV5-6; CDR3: CASSWAGGDFNTEAFF
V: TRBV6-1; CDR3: CASSESVQGSYNEQFF
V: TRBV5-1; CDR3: CASSPTTGTNSPLHF
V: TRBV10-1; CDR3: CASSRSFMNTEAFF
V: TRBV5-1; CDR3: CASSSGLAGGEETQYF
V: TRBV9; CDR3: CASSPRQANTEAFF
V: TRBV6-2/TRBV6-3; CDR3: CASSYYVGGETQYF
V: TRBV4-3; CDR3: CASRGGVGQGGDEQFF
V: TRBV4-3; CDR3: CASSAGRGALDTQYF
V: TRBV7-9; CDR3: CASSLGNRPYTEAFF
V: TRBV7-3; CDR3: CASSLTRGEKLFF
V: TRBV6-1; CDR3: CASSDAADTQYF
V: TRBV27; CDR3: CASSAGLAFRNEQFF
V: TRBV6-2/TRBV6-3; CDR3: CASSQRLVRTQYF
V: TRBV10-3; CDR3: CAITGGVSPNTGELFF
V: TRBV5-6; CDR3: CASSLWDRQNTEAFF
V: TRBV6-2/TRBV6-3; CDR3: CASSYSFGEITGNTIYF
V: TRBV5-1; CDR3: CASNPDRGGLAQHF
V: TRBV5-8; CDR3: CASRSPMGGEKLFF
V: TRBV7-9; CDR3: CASSLGQGREKLFF
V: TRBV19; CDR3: CASSTGGGAVQFF
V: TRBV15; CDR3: CATSRDISGANVLTF
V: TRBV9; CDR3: CASSPQWDSRYEQYF
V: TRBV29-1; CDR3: CSVEVVEGTEAFF
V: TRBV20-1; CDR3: CSASDTSGGAGGISEQFF
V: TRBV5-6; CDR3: CASSTAGTGGLTEAFF
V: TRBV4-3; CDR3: CASSQGWGHSGNTIYF
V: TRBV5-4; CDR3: CASSSDNGSPLHF
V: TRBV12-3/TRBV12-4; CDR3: CASKRGNTIYF
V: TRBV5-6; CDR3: CASSPDKGAIGYGHTF
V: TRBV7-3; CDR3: CASSPQTVPATEAFF
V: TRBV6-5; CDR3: CASSDRSEPYEQYF
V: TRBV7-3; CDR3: CASSPDPNGPLHF